This entry is about one T cell receptor (beta chain). Its antigen is not known. The source of the sample is a study of blood T cells in healthy people across ages. The wider study: T cells yielded about one barcoded beta molecule per two cells through template switching. Study findings and constraints: Researchers said unsorted PBMCs prevented a conclusive naive versus antigen-experienced comparison.

Germline CDR1 reads SGHTA; CDR2 reads FQGNSA. The ends were cut back, 0 bases at V and 7 bases at J, with 7 bases in the middle. The length of the CDR3 is 12 residues. Total RNA extraction produced at least 5.5 micrograms (per sample) for the study. Using a J-beta primer mix together with a sample-barcoded 5' primer, a second PCR was run for about 7 to 12 cycles. Researchers report that a template-switch adaptor with 12 random nucleotides tagged each cDNA molecule. TCRdb called the 5' RACE reads again in MiXCR, with one record for every CDR3 protein. The sample records some 890,000 distinct CDR3 sequences, 25% to 35% being singletons. This sample also appeared in a second study, on T cells of mothers and their children.

The V and J genes are TRBV7-2 and TRBJ2-7, with D unclear. The clonotype was recovered from a woman in her forties in good health. The sequenced material came from blood. CDR3: CASSLAIGEQYF. CDR3 bases: TGTGCCAGCAGCTTAGCTATTGGGGAGCAGTACTTC.